This T cell receptor beta chain was observed in a study of T cell responses to AZD1222 COVID-19 vaccine. In the study overall: Pooling was applied to second doses at about 4 or about 12 weeks.

This table comes from immunoSEQ multiplex PCR, and its TCRdb copy is limited to in-frame clones, with some not included. Of just over 60,000 clones listed, 65% to 80% are singletons. Note on this clone: Its antigen is not known.

Broader study findings: Spike regions recognized by vaccine-associated CD4 TCRs spanned the protein, led by 160-218 and 743-854. Clonal diversity was possibly underestimated; the donors were predominantly white British and more often female. Spike-specific TCR breadth and depth were elevated following two AZD1222 doses.

The clonotype originates from an adult in good health. The sequences come from peripheral blood, collected on day 0 of AZD1222 vaccination.

The CDR3 DNA is TGTGCCAGCAGTGACCATTCTTTGAACACTGAAGCTTTCTTT. This translates into CASSDHSLNTEAFF. This rearrangement joins TRBV25-1 to TRBJ1-1; D not certain. The CDR3 runs to 14 residues. In germline, CDR1 is MGHDK, CDR2 SYGVNS. The V gene lost 3 bases and the J gene lost 0 bases, with 8 bases spanning the gap.